This T cell receptor (beta chain) was identified during a study of T-cell memory formation after mild COVID-19. This CDR3 has 14 amino acids. V was trimmed by 1 base and J by 6 bases, leaving 10 bases between them. The germline V gene has CDR1 LGHDT and CDR2 YNNKEL (reference sequence). TCRdb ran MiXCR on the 5' RACE reads and lists one entry per CDR3 protein. The repertoire has 190,000 or so distinct CDR3 sequences, over 20% of them found once; the top ten carry 23%. This chain links TRBV3-1 with TRBJ2-1; a weak D match, TRBD1 (6 bases). The sequence was collected from an adult woman who had mild COVID-19 (a few samples of this study predate the infection). Cell type and time point are not known. The source material was PBMCs or a T cell subset sorted from them (not recorded which). CDR3 DNA sequence: TGTGCCAGCAGCCAAGGGGACAACCCCAATGAGCAGTTCTTC. Residues: CASSQGDNPNEQFF.